This T cell receptor (beta chain) appears in the sequencing data of a study of T cell changes during pregnancy in multiple sclerosis. Profiling relied on immunoSEQ multiplex PCR, and the TCRdb table lists in-frame clones only, not all of them. Of 50,000 or so clones detected, 94% appear once; the ten largest clones hold around 0.31%. There are 14 residues in the CDR3. V lost 3 bases to trimming and J lost 3 bases; unmatched junction nucleotides: 1. The germline V gene encodes CDR1 KGHSH and CDR2 LQKENI. The TCR originated in a female donor with multiple sclerosis, enrolled in a pregnancy study. The V gene is TRBV18, the J gene TRBJ2-1, with 8 nucleotides matching TRBD2. The sequencing here drew on CD4+ T cells from peripheral blood mononuclear cells, taken in the third trimester of pregnancy. The DNA for the CDR3 is TGTGCCAGCTCACCCGGGACTAGCTACAATGAGCAGTTCTTC. It specifies CASSPGTSYNEQFF. Using reference TRBV18 and TRBJ2-1 for the parts outside the CDR3, the full variable domain is NAGVMQNPRHLVRRRGQEARLRCSPMKGHSHVYWYRQLPEEGLKFMVYLQKENIIDESGMPKERFSAEFPKEGPSILRIQQVVRGDSAAYFCASSPGTSYNEQFFGPGTRLTVL.